The 29 T cell receptor beta chains presented below share a single source sample, sequenced in a study of cytomegalovirus exposure and HLA in healthy donors. The study ran its PCR with 60 Vbeta and 13 Jbeta primers. Sequencing was performed with immunoSEQ multiplex PCR; in TCRdb, only in-frame clones are kept and a portion is missing. This sample has about 190,000 clones; over 75% occur once, and the top ten carry roughly 6%. Source material: PBMCs. The source is a man aged 35 to 55 in good health and CMV-seropositive.

The V call is TRBV5-5, the J call TRBJ1-4; D remains ambiguous. The V gene's germline CDR1 is SGHKS and CDR2 YYEKEE (reference sequence). V was cut by 0 bases and J by 4 bases, with 13 bases left in between. CDR3 length: 16 residues. This CDR3 reads CASSLAKLLGNEKLFF. The CDR3 coding sequence is TGTGCCAGCAGCTTGGCCAAACTCCTCGGTAATGAAAAACTGTTTTTT.

The CDR3 nucleotides are TGCAGCGTTGTGGAACAGTGGTACAATGAGCAGTTCTTC. Its protein is CSVVEQWYNEQFF. The chain uses TRBV29-1 and TRBJ2-1; D gene unclear. The germline V and J ends were trimmed by 4 bases and 4 bases, with 11 bases remaining between them. The CDR3 covers 13 residues. Germline V gives CDR1 SQVTM, CDR2 ANQGSEA.

The gene calls are TRBV7-8 and TRBJ1-4; 8 positions match TRBD1. The CDR3 sequence is 15 residues long. Germline V CDR1 and CDR2: SGHVS, FQNEAQ. With 5 bases clipped from V and 7 bases from J, the junction kept 9 bases outside the gene matches. CDR3 in DNA: TGTGCCAGCAGCCCCCCCGGGACAGGCGGTGAAAAACTGTTTTTT. Its translation: CASSPPGTGGEKLFF.

The chain couples TRBV7-3 to TRBJ1-1, with D maybe TRBD1 (5 bases). The CDR3 runs to 14 residues. The germline CDR1 and CDR2 sequences are SGHTA and FQGTGA. V shed 1 base and J shed 4 bases, with 10 bases lying between them. This CDR3 is CASSLRGGTTEAFF. The CDR3 DNA reads as TGTGCCAGCAGCTTAAGAGGAGGGACCACTGAAGCTTTCTTT.

The chain carries TRBV6-5 and TRBJ2-5; D might be TRBD2 (7 bases). CDR1 and CDR2 (germline): MNHEY, SVGAGI. V was pared by 5 bases and J by 4 bases, with 11 bases between. The CDR3 spans 13 residues. The CDR3 nucleotides are TGTGCCAGCAGTGGGGGGGCGCGAGAGACCCAGTACTTC. Amino acid sequence: CASSGGARETQYF.

This clone was detected only a few times. The chain has TRBV7-9 and TRBJ2-6, with 9 bases fitting TRBD1. Losses at the gene ends were 3 bases for V and 4 bases for J; bases not matched to a gene: 10. The CDR3 has 18 residues. Germline V gene lookup returns CDR1 SEHNR and CDR2 FQNEAQ (reference sequence). The CDR3 protein is CASSFPPGQGAGANVLTF. The CDR3 coding sequence is TGTGCCAGCAGCTTCCCCCCGGGACAGGGAGCGGGGGCCAACGTCCTGACTTTC.

The rearrangement links TRBV7-2 to TRBJ1-5; possibly TRBD1 for D (5 bases). V was trimmed by 3 bases and J by 7 bases, leaving 19 bases between them. The CDR3 consists of 16 residues. Per the germline V gene, CDR1 is SGHTA and CDR2 is FQGNSA. The CDR3 nucleotides read TGTGCCAGCAGCTTGGAGGGCGGGAGGGGTAGGCAGCCCCAGCATTTT. It codes for CASSLEGGRGRQPQHF.

This clone appeared a single time. V gene TRBV10-3 combines with J gene TRBJ2-3; TRBD2 agrees at 14 bases. Germline assignment: CDR1 ENHRY and CDR2 SYGVKD. Trimming at V came to 6 bases and at J to 6 bases, leaving 5 bases not matched to a gene. The CDR3 totals 15 residues. CDR3 residues: CAISQGLAGGDTQYF. CDR3 sequence (DNA): TGTGCCATCAGCCAAGGACTAGCGGGGGGTGATACGCAGTATTTT.

In its sample, this clone was seen a few times. The V and J genes are TRBV4-3 and TRBJ2-2, with TRBD1 identical over 8 bases. V lost 2 bases, J lost 4 bases, and 6 bases stayed unmatched. The CDR3 extends over 16 amino acids. In germline, CDR1 is LGHNA, CDR2 YSLEER. The CDR3 nucleotides read TGCGCCAGCAGCCAAAGTCGGACAGGGAGCACCGGGGAGCTGTTTTTT. Translation: CASSQSRTGSTGELFF.

This clone was seen only a few times. This chain connects TRBV7-9 to TRBJ1-1; D gene unclear. The V end lost 4 bases, the J end lost 0 bases, and 6 bases lay between the germline ends. The CDR3 extends over 13 amino acids. CDR1 and CDR2 (germline): SEHNR, FQNEAQ (reference sequence). This chain's CDR3 is CASSSGVNTEAFF. The CDR3 DNA follows: TGTGCCAGCAGCTCCGGGGTGAACACTGAAGCTTTCTTT.

The chain employs TRBV7-9 and TRBJ1-4; the D is unclear. Germline V lookup: CDR1 SEHNR, CDR2 FQNEAQ (reference sequence). V was cut by 5 bases and J by 5 bases, with 15 bases left in between. The CDR3 is made up of 15 amino acids. This CDR3 reads CASSPPSGLNEKLFF. DNA of the CDR3: TGTGCCAGCAGCCCCCCTTCGGGGTTGAATGAAAAACTGTTTTTT.

This chain links TRBV7-9 with TRBJ2-7; 13 positions match TRBD2. V lost 4 bases, J lost 3 bases, and 6 bases stayed unmatched. There are 16 residues in the CDR3. The germline gives CDR1 SEHNR, CDR2 FQNEAQ (reference sequence). This chain's CDR3 is CASSSRTSGGHYEQYF. The CDR3 coding sequence is TGTGCCAGCAGCTCAAGGACTAGCGGGGGCCACTACGAGCAGTACTTC.

The chain has TRBV11-3 and TRBJ1-1; unclear D gene. Germline lookup yields CDR1 SGHNT and CDR2 YENEEA. This CDR3 has 13 residues. V lost 5 bases and J lost 7, with 14 bases in between. The CDR3 DNA reads as TGTGCCAGCAGCCCCGGGGAGAGCGTTGAAGCTTTCTTT. Amino acid sequence: CASSPGESVEAFF.

The chain recombines TRBV9 with TRBJ2-7; D is possibly TRBD1 (5 bases). The CDR3 is 14 residues long. Germline V lookup: CDR1 SGDLS, CDR2 YYNGEE. Trimming left V 0 bases short and J 3 bases short, with 10 bases between. In DNA, the CDR3 is TGTGCCAGCAGCGTAGCTAGTAGGGGCTACGAGCAGTACTTC. Translated, it gives CASSVASRGYEQYF.

The chain has TRBV7-2 and TRBJ1-1; possibly TRBD1 for D (6 bases). CDR1 and CDR2 (germline): SGHTA, FQGNSA. The CDR3 has 14 residues. V was shortened by 4 bases and J by 11 bases, with 20 bases between the two germline ends. The CDR3: CASSSRAGDTRAFF. CDR3 bases: TGTGCCAGCAGCTCACGGGCAGGGGACACGCGGGCTTTCTTT.

This CDR3 is CASSGGTAEAFF. Here the CDR3 DNA reads TGTGCCAGCAGCGGCGGGACAGCTGAAGCTTTCTTT. The J gene is TRBJ1-1, the V gene TRBV9; 7 nucleotides line up with TRBD1. The CDR3 sequence is 12 residues long. Germline trimming cut 3 bases from V and 6 bases from J; bases unmatched to any gene: 2. Germline CDR1 reads SGDLS; CDR2 reads YYNGEE.

The chain combines TRBV25-1 with TRBJ2-2; 8 bases fit TRBD1. The trim removed 3 bases at V and 6 bases at J, leaving 6 bases unmatched. The V gene's germline CDR1 is MGHDK and CDR2 SYGVNS. The CDR3 runs 15 residues. The CDR3 DNA sequence: TGTGCCAGCAGTGACCCCCAGGGGGCCCCCGGGGAGCTGTTTTTT. Amino acids: CASSDPQGAPGELFF.

V is TRBV18 and J is TRBJ2-2; D remains unclear. With 6 bases removed from V and 4 bases from J, the gap between germline ends came to 21 bases. Germline V CDR1 and CDR2: KGHSH, LQKENI. The CDR3 spans 17 residues. The CDR3 bases are TGTGCCAGCTCGCTACAAAGCCCCAACACGGGCACCGGGGAGCTGTTTTTT. It encodes CASSLQSPNTGTGELFF.

There are a few counts of this clone. The rearrangement links TRBV9 to TRBJ2-1; D unresolved. V was trimmed by 0 bases and J by 6 bases, leaving 7 bases between them. The CDR3 length is 13 residues. CDR1 and CDR2 (germline): SGDLS, YYNGEE. In DNA, the CDR3 is TGTGCCAGCAGCGTAGGTCTACGCAATGAGCAGTTCTTC. It specifies CASSVGLRNEQFF.

This sequence joins TRBV5-6 and TRBJ2-2; possible D gene TRBD1, 6 bases. The germline V gene has CDR1 SGHDT and CDR2 YYEEEE. CDR3 length: 14 amino acids. V was trimmed by 9 bases and J by 0 bases, leaving 12 bases between them. This CDR3 is CATQDSANTGELFF. The CDR3 nucleotides are TGTGCCACCCAGGACAGTGCGAACACCGGGGAGCTGTTTTTT.

The rearrangement uses TRBV9 and TRBJ2-1; the match to TRBD1 covers 8 bases. Germline loops: CDR1 SGDLS, CDR2 YYNGEE. With V trimmed by 3 bases and J by 11 bases, 10 bases remained unmatched. This CDR3 is 14 amino acids long. The DNA of the CDR3 is TGTGCCAGCAGCGGAGGGGACAGGCCAGCCCAGCAGTTCTTC. Protein product: CASSGGDRPAQQFF. Complete variable domain (other parts from reference TRBV9 and TRBJ2-1): DSGVTQTPKHLITATGQRVTLRCSPRSGDLSVYWYQQSLDQGLQFLIQYYNGEERAKGNILERFSAQQFPDLHSELNLSSLELGDSALYFCASSGGDRPAQQFFGPGTRLTVL.

The genes are TRBV5-4 and TRBJ2-7; perhaps TRBD1 as D (6 bases). With 4 bases removed from V and 0 bases from J, the gap between germline ends came to 17 bases. This CDR3 has 16 residues. Germline V gives CDR1 SGHNT, CDR2 YYREEE (reference sequence). The CDR3 coding sequence is TGTGCCAGCAGCCCGAGGGGGACGGCTAGCTCCTACGAGCAGTACTTC. It is translated as CASSPRGTASSYEQYF.

This clone has a handful of counts. The V and J genes are TRBV5-1 and TRBJ1-2, with TRBD1 matching over 10 bases. CDR1 and CDR2 from the germline V gene are SGHRS and YFSETQ. V lost 4 bases to trimming and J lost 4 bases; unmatched junction nucleotides: 10. This CDR3 region has 16 residues. CDR3 in DNA: TGCGCCAGCAGCCTCTACCCGGACAGGGGGGGCTATGGCTACACCTTC. Residues: CASSLYPDRGGYGYTF.

This clone was recorded only once. One junction end does not reproduce the germline sequence, and a read error may be involved. V usage is TRBV7-9 and J usage is TRBJ2-3; 9 nucleotides agree with TRBD2. This CDR3 has 16 amino acids. In germline, CDR1 is SEHNR, CDR2 FQNEAQ (reference sequence). In DNA, the CDR3 is TGTGCCAGCAGCTTAAGAAGCGGGGGGCCAACAGATGCGCAGTATTTT. The encoded protein is CASSLRSGGPTDAQYF.

The table lists this clone with a count of one. This rearrangement joins TRBV5-3 to TRBJ2-7; 9 bases align to TRBD1. TRBV5-3 is an ORF, and what it does is uncertain. The CDR3 is 12 amino acids. Unmatched junction bases numbered 7, after V lost 5 bases and J lost 10 bases. The CDR3 loop is CARRGTGKPQYF. The DNA for the CDR3 is TGTGCCAGAAGAGGGACAGGGAAGCCCCAGTACTTC.

The chain links TRBV7-6 to TRBJ1-1, with D hard to call. Germline V CDR1 and CDR2: SGHVS, FNYEAQ. The ends were cut back, 3 bases at V and 1 base at J, with 6 bases in the middle. The CDR3 extends over 13 amino acids. The CDR3 DNA follows: TGTGCCAGCAGCTTTTCAGGGAACACTGAAGCTTTCTTT. As protein: CASSFSGNTEAFF.

This clone appeared a few times. CDR3 sequence: CASSLPSGSTDTQYF. As DNA, the CDR3 is TGTGCCAGCAGTTTGCCTAGCGGGAGCACAGATACGCAGTATTTT. The gene calls are TRBV28 and TRBJ2-3; 8 bases fit TRBD2. CDR1 and CDR2 (germline): MDHEN, SYDVKM. The length of the CDR3 is 15 residues. Unmatched junction bases numbered 2, after V lost 3 bases and J lost 0 bases.

V gene TRBV6-6 combines with J gene TRBJ1-1, with 7 bases identical to TRBD1. Germline V gene data show CDR1 as MNHNY and CDR2 as SVGAGI (reference sequence). V was clipped by 4 bases and J by 6 bases; unmatched bases: 8. CDR3 length equals 14 residues. The CDR3 protein is CASSSPNRGAEAFF. DNA of the CDR3: TGTGCCAGCAGTTCTCCGAACAGGGGCGCTGAAGCTTTCTTT.

This clone was observed a few times. The rearrangement joins TRBV19 to TRBJ2-5, with 9 bases matching TRBD2. With V trimmed by 5 bases and J by 5 bases, 9 bases remained unmatched. Germline CDR1 reads LNHDA; CDR2 reads SQIVND (reference sequence). This CDR3 region has 15 residues. The CDR3 DNA sequence: TGTGCCAGTAGTCCCCGGACTAGCGTACTGGAGACCCAGTACTTC. Amino acids: CASSPRTSVLETQYF.